This is a list of T cell receptor beta chains from one sample in a study of shared clonotypes between healthy human individuals. Only in-frame clones appear in the TCRdb table, and some are missing; sequencing was by immunoSEQ multiplex PCR. The sample includes around 1.6 million clones, nearly 99% of them seen just once. Sequenced material: naive CD4+ T cells sorted from blood. The receptor set was obtained from a man aged 30 to 39 in good health. Each CDR3 is given with its conserved first and last residue. A D gene is named only where the DNA matches it firmly. Some rows mark clone size as missing; the rest say once, few, many or name a class of expanded clone.

D	size	V	J	DNA	CDR3
.	.	TRBV19	TRBJ2-4	TGTGCCACATCTTGGGAAAACATTCAGTACTTC	CATSWENIQYF
.	.	TRBV5-1	TRBJ2-7	TGCGCCAGCAGCTTGTGGGCAGGGCTCTCCTACGAGCAGTACTTC	CASSLWAGLSYEQYF
TRBD2	.	TRBV7-2	TRBJ2-7	TGTGCCAGCAGCGCGGGAGGGCGGGGGTACGAGCAGTACTTC	CASSAGGRGYEQYF
.	.	TRBV15	TRBJ2-5	TGTGCCACCAGCAGAGTGGGACAACAAGAGACCCAGTACTTC	CATSRVGQQETQYF
TRBD1	.	TRBV14	TRBJ2-7	TGTGCCAGCAGCCGAGATGCCCAAGACAGGGGCTACGAGCAGTACTTC	CASSRDAQDRGYEQYF
.	.	TRBV6-1	TRBJ1-3	TGTGCCAGCAGTGAAGCGGTCCAGGGAAACACCATATATTTT	CASSEAVQGNTIYF
TRBD2	.	TRBV7-9	TRBJ2-2	TGTGCCAGCAGCCCAGCGGGGGGGGCGTACACCGGGGAGCTGTTTTTT	CASSPAGGAYTGELFF
.	.	TRBV27	TRBJ2-3	TGTGCCAGCAGTTCGACTACTCGGACGCAGTATTTT	CASSSTTRTQYF
.	.	TRBV15	TRBJ2-5	TGTGCCACCAGCAGAGATCAGGAGGGAAGAGGGGAGACCCAGTACTTC	CATSRDQEGRGETQYF
.	.	TRBV6-5	TRBJ1-2	TGTGCCAGCAGCCTGGGACCGATGAACTATGGCTACACCTTC	CASSLGPMNYGYTF
.	.	TRBV10-3	TRBJ2-7	TGTGCCATCATGCCTGGGACAGCGGGTTACGAGCAGTACTTC	CAIMPGTAGYEQYF
TRBD1	.	TRBV7-9	TRBJ1-5	TGTGCCAGCAGCTCAGGGGGCAGGGAGCCCCAGCATTTT	CASSSGGREPQHF
.	.	TRBV29-1	TRBJ1-2	TGCAGCGTTGAGGAACAGGGCAGCGAGAACTATGGCTACACCTTC	CSVEEQGSENYGYTF
.	.	TRBV7-9	TRBJ2-7	TGTGCCAGCAGCTTAGGACCGATCAACCGCTCCTACGAGCAGTACTTC	CASSLGPINRSYEQYF
.	.	TRBV10-1	TRBJ2-7	TGCGCCAGCAGTAAGGACAGCCTGGGGGAGCAGTACTTC	CASSKDSLGEQYF
.	.	TRBV15	TRBJ1-5	TGTGCCACCAGCAGACGGGACAGCAATCAGCCCCAGCATTTT	CATSRRDSNQPQHF
TRBD2	.	TRBV5-1	TRBJ2-5	TGCGCCAGCAGCTTGTGGTCCGGGACTAGCTCTGAGACCCAGTACTTC	CASSLWSGTSSETQYF
.	.	TRBV25-1	TRBJ2-2	TGTGCCAGCAGTGGGCTTAACACCGGGGAGCTGTTTTTT	CASSGLNTGELFF
.	once	TRBV25-1	TRBJ2-5	TGTGCCAGCAGTGAATACGGAGGAGAGACCCAGTACTTC	CASSEYGGETQYF
.	.	TRBV2	TRBJ2-1	TGTGCCAGCGGAGAGGGGACCACCCCGGCCAACAATGAGCAGTTCTTC	CASGEGTTPANNEQFF
TRBD2	.	TRBV5-1	TRBJ2-1	TGCGCCAGCAGCGGGGGACTAGCGGGAGCGGGTACCAATGAGCAGTTCTTC	CASSGGLAGAGTNEQFF
TRBD2	.	TRBV7-2	TRBJ2-7	TGTGCCAGCAGCTTTCCGGGACTAGGGCAGTACTTC	CASSFPGLGQYF
.	.	TRBV6-1	TRBJ1-1	TGTGCCAGCAGTTTGGAGAGGGCGTGGGGTGAAGCTTTCTTT	CASSLERAWGEAFF
.	.	TRBV10-3	TRBJ2-1	TGTGCCACACGACAGCTCGGCGAGTACAATGAGCAGTTCTTC	CATRQLGEYNEQFF